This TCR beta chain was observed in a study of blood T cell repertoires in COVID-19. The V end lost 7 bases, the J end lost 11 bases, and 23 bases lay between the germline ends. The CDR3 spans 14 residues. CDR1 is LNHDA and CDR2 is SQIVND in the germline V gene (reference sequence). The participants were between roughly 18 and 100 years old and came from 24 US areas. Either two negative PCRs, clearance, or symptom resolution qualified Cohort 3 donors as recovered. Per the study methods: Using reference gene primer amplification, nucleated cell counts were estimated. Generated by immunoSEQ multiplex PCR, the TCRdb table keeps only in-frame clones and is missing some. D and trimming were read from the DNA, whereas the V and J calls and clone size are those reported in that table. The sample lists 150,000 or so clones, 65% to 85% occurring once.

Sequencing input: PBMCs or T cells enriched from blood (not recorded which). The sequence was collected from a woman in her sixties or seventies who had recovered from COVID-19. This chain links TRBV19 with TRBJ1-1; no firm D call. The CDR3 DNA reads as TGTGCCAGTACGGTGGGAAGAGGGCGAACTGGGGCTTTCTTT. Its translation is CASTVGRGRTGAFF.